Each of the 9 T cell receptor beta chains below was sequenced from the same sample in a study of blood T cell repertoires in COVID-19. Here immunoSEQ multiplex PCR was the method, and the copy in TCRdb shows in-frame clones only, minus some. Of 60,000 to 100,000 clones detected, 70% to 90% appear once; the ten largest clones hold under 6%. Sequencing input: peripheral blood. The source is a man aged 50-60 years with active COVID-19.

The rearrangement links TRBV12-3 or TRBV12-4 to TRBJ1-2; 7 positions match TRBD1. With V trimmed by 6 bases and J by 7 bases, 8 bases remained unmatched. The CDR3 contains 13 residues. DNA for the CDR3: TGTGCCAGCAGCCCGACAGGGCAGGGTGGCTACACCTTC. Translation gives CASSPTGQGGYTF.

The gene calls are TRBV29-1 and TRBJ2-5; 10 bases are shared with TRBD2. CDR1 and CDR2 from the germline V gene are SQVTM and ANQGSEA. The CDR3 covers 14 residues. V shed 7 bases and J 5 bases; nucleotides not matched to a gene: 10. DNA of the CDR3: TGCAGCGGAACCCCTAGCGGGGGCTGGGAGACCCAGTACTTC. Protein product: CSGTPSGGWETQYF.

The chain recombines TRBV4-1 with TRBJ2-2; no clear D gene. CDR1 and CDR2 from the germline V gene are MGHRA and YSYEKL. The CDR3 has 14 amino acids. V lost 0 bases to trimming and J lost 4 bases, with 6 bases between them. CDR3 sequence reads: CASSQDPGTGELFF. CDR3 sequence (DNA): TGCGCCAGCAGCCAAGACCCCGGCACCGGGGAGCTGTTTTTT.

J is TRBJ2-7 and V is TRBV30; no clear D. Germline CDR1 and CDR2: GTSNPN and SVGIG (reference sequence). This CDR3 has 14 amino acids. V dropped 0 bases and J dropped 1 base, with 10 bases sitting between them. CDR3 residues: CAWSVRVGSYEQYF. DNA of the CDR3: TGTGCCTGGAGTGTACGGGTCGGTTCCTACGAGCAGTACTTC. Together with reference TRBV30 and TRBJ2-7, the CDR3 gives the full variable domain: SQTIHQWPATLVQPVGSPLSLECTVEGTSNPNLYWYRQAAGRGLQLLFYSVGIGQISSEVPQNLSASRPQDRQFILSSKKLLLSDSGFYLCAWSVRVGSYEQYFGPGTRLTVT.

This clone was detected a few times. The chain uses TRBV6-5 and TRBJ2-7; a weak D match, TRBD2 (10 bases). Germline CDR1 reads MNHEY; CDR2 reads SVGAGI. This CDR3 is 14 amino acids long. Trimming took off 6 bases at V and 6 bases at J, with 18 bases between the two ends. This chain's CDR3 is CASRDRGLASEQYF. CDR3 nucleotide sequence: TGTGCCAGCAGGGACAGGGGACTAGCGTCCGAGCAGTACTTC.

This clone was seen a handful of times. In the same sample, other DNA sequences code for this CDR3. The chain employs TRBV28 and TRBJ2-7, with D possibly being TRBD2 (5 bases). Per the germline V gene, CDR1 is MDHEN and CDR2 is SYDVKM. Trimming stripped 2 bases from V and 3 bases from J, with 5 bases between. The CDR3 loop spans 12 amino acids. CDR3 bases: TGTGCCAGCAGTTTAGCGGGCTACGAGCAGTACTTC. Protein sequence: CASSLAGYEQYF.

The rearrangement uses TRBV19 and TRBJ1-2; 9 bases match TRBD1. Germline-derived CDR1 and CDR2 are LNHDA and SQIVND (reference sequence). The CDR3 sequence is 15 residues long. The junction had 7 bases not matched to a gene; V was cut back by 5 bases and J by 3 bases. CDR3 residues: CASSGPGQGDYGYTF. CDR3 nucleotide sequence: TGTGCCAGTAGTGGACCGGGACAGGGTGACTATGGCTACACCTTC. The full variable domain, its missing parts supplied by reference TRBV19 and TRBJ1-2, is DGGITQSPKYLFRKEGQNVTLSCEQNLNHDAMYWYRQDPGQGLRLIYYSQIVNDFQKGDIAEGYSVSREKKESFPLTVTSAQKNPTAFYLCASSGPGQGDYGYTFGSGTRLTVV.

This chain uses TRBV28 with TRBJ1-3; D is possibly TRBD1 (6 bases). The CDR3 runs to 18 residues. Germline V CDR1 and CDR2: MDHEN, SYDVKM. Deletions cut 3 bases from V and 0 bases from J, with 18 bases between. The CDR3 loop is CASSFKTGRDYSGNTIYF. The CDR3 DNA sequence: TGTGCCAGCAGTTTTAAGACAGGACGGGACTACTCTGGAAACACCATATATTTT.

The chain joins TRBV2 to TRBJ2-3; D perhaps matches TRBD2 (5 bases). CDR1 and CDR2 (germline): SNHLY, FYNNEI. The V end lost 5 bases, the J end lost 2 bases, and 11 bases lay between the germline ends. The CDR3 sequence is 14 residues long. The DNA for the CDR3 is TGTGCCAGCAGTCGAAGCGGATACACAGATACGCAGTATTTT. Translating it yields CASSRSGYTDTQYF.